The 27 T cell receptor beta chains in this list originate from one sample, sequenced in a study of T cell changes during pregnancy in multiple sclerosis (dated by TCRdb to between 2019 and 2020). Library prep was done by the immunoSEQ multiplex PCR assay. This immuneACCESS table, as held by TCRdb, lists in-frame sequences with V and J called but not all clones. Of the missing ones, under half trace to an unresolved V gene in checked studies; the others have no known cause. The sample table records about 41,000 clones; 80% to 90% of these occur just once. The ten largest clones capture more than 0.6% of the sample. Here the sequenced sample was CD4+ T cells from peripheral blood mononuclear cells, taken in the first trimester of pregnancy. These receptors were taken from a female donor with multiple sclerosis, enrolled in a pregnancy study.

This sequence joins TRBV5-8 and TRBJ2-4; D is unclear. Germline loops: CDR1 SGHTS, CDR2 YDEGEE. This CDR3 region has 11 residues. V lost 4 bases to trimming and J lost 15 bases, with 14 bases between them. In DNA, the CDR3 is TGTGCCAGCAGCCAAGCGAGATTTCTGTACTTC. It codes for CASSQARFLYF. Complete variable domain (other parts from reference TRBV5-8 and TRBJ2-4): EAGVTQSPTHLIKTRGQQATLRCSPISGHTSVYWYQQALGLGLQFLLWYDEGEERNRGNFPPRFSGRQFPNYSSELNVNALELEDSALYLCASSQARFLYFGAGTRLSVL.

This chain connects TRBV7-9 to TRBJ1-3; D is perhaps TRBD1 (6 bases). CDR3 length: 14 amino acids. Trimming stripped 1 base from V and 7 bases from J, with 11 bases between. Germline V gives CDR1 SEHNR, CDR2 FQNEAQ (reference sequence). The CDR3 nucleotides are TGTGCCAGCAGCTTAGATGCAGGGGCTAACACCATATATTTT. It specifies CASSLDAGANTIYF. The full variable domain, with the rest looked up from reference TRBV7-9 and TRBJ1-3, is DTGVSQNPRHKITKRGQNVTFRCDPISEHNRLYWYRQTLGQGPEFLTYFQNEAQLEKSRLLSDRFSAERPKGSFSTLEIQRTEQGDSAMYLCASSLDAGANTIYFGEGSWLTVV.

This chain uses TRBV11-3 with TRBJ2-7, with 7 bases identical to TRBD1. V was clipped by 5 bases and J by 0 bases; unmatched bases: 13. Germline V gene data show CDR1 as SGHNT and CDR2 as YENEEA. The CDR3 length is 17 residues. The CDR3 protein is CASSKSPGQSSSYEQYF. The CDR3 bases are TGTGCCAGCAGCAAATCTCCGGGACAGTCGAGCTCCTACGAGCAGTACTTC.

The chain links TRBV2 to TRBJ1-5; D may be TRBD1 (5 bases). The CDR3 has 14 residues. CDR1 and CDR2 from the germline V gene are SNHLY and FYNNEI. The germline V and J ends were trimmed by 6 bases and 2 bases, with 11 bases remaining between them. The CDR3 DNA sequence: TGTGCCAGCAGATCCGGGGGTGGCAATCAGCCCCAGCATTTT. Protein: CASRSGGGNQPQHF. Supplemented by reference TRBV2 and TRBJ1-5, the full variable domain reads EPEVTQTPSHQVTQMGQEVILRCVPISNHLYFYWYRQILGQKVEFLVSFYNNEISEKSEIFDDQFSVERPDGSNFTLKIRSTKLEDSAMYFCASRSGGGNQPQHFGDGTRLSIL.

The V call is TRBV28, the J call TRBJ2-1; 10 nucleotides line up with TRBD2. The ends lost 5 bases at V and 7 bases at J; junction bases unmatched: 11. From germline, CDR1 is MDHEN and CDR2 SYDVKM. The CDR3 totals 16 residues. The CDR3 is CASSIAGTSDQNEQFF. CDR3 DNA sequence: TGTGCCAGCAGTATAGCCGGGACTAGCGACCAAAATGAGCAGTTCTTC.

J is TRBJ1-2 and V is TRBV25-1; tentatively, D is TRBD1 (5 bases). Looked up from germline, CDR1 is MGHDK and CDR2 is SYGVNS. V was clipped by 2 bases and J by 8 bases, with 21 bases between them. The CDR3 is 16 residues long. The DNA of the CDR3 is TGTGCCAGCAGTGAAATGGAGGGGAGGTGGGGTTGGGGCTACACCTTC. It yields the protein CASSEMEGRWGWGYTF.

The rearrangement uses TRBV6-5 and TRBJ1-1, with 7 positions matching TRBD1. The germline V gene encodes CDR1 MNHEY and CDR2 SVGAGI. Losses at the gene ends were 2 bases for V and 4 bases for J; bases not matched to a gene: 4. The CDR3 totals 14 residues. The CDR3 protein is CASSYMGQTTEAFF. The CDR3 region has the DNA TGTGCCAGCAGTTACATGGGACAGACCACTGAAGCTTTCTTT.

The chain links TRBV4-2 to TRBJ2-7, with 9 bases fitting TRBD1. The CDR3 is 16 residues long. J lost 5 bases, V lost 0 bases, and 8 bases had no gene match. Germline loops: CDR1 LGHNA, CDR2 YNFKEQ. The CDR3: CASSQDSGQGLDEQYF. In nucleotides, the CDR3 is TGTGCCAGCAGCCAAGATAGCGGACAGGGGCTCGACGAGCAGTACTTC.

This chain connects TRBV5-1 to TRBJ2-1; D perhaps matches TRBD2 (6 bases). CDR3 length: 15 residues. Trimming pared 2 bases from V and 5 bases from J, leaving 14 bases between. Germline V gene data show CDR1 as SGHRS and CDR2 as YFSETQ. The CDR3 DNA reads as TGCGCCAGCAGCTTCTTTGGGGGGAGTGACAATGAGCAGTTCTTC. This gives the protein CASSFFGGSDNEQFF.

The chain employs TRBV7-9 and TRBJ1-3; D might be TRBD1 (6 bases). Germline V lookup: CDR1 SEHNR, CDR2 FQNEAQ (reference sequence). V was trimmed by 5 bases and J by 2 bases, leaving 16 bases between them. This CDR3 contains 16 residues. The CDR3 coding sequence is TGTGCCAGCAGCCAATCGGGGGGCGTGACTGGAAACACCATATATTTT. Amino acid sequence: CASSQSGGVTGNTIYF.

This sequence joins TRBV5-5 and TRBJ1-1; TRBD1 might be the D (6 bases). The germline V gene encodes CDR1 SGHKS and CDR2 YYEKEE (reference sequence). V lost 6 bases, J lost 3 bases, and 18 bases lay in between. This CDR3 comprises 15 residues. The chain's CDR3 is CASTPIQGRDTEAFF. CDR3 DNA: TGTGCCAGCACCCCGATACAGGGAAGGGACACTGAAGCTTTCTTT.

The gene calls are TRBV7-2 and TRBJ2-3, with 7 nucleotides matching TRBD1. The CDR3 has 16 residues. CDR1 and CDR2 (germline): SGHTA, FQGNSA. V was pared by 4 bases and J by 0 bases, with 7 bases of the junction left unmatched. The CDR3 protein is CASSSDWTGSTDTQYF. DNA of the CDR3: TGTGCCAGCAGCTCCGATTGGACAGGTAGCACAGATACGCAGTATTTT. Together with reference TRBV7-2 and TRBJ2-3, the CDR3 gives the full variable domain: GAGVSQSPSNKVTEKGKDVELRCDPISGHTALYWYRQSLGQGLEFLIYFQGNSAPDKSGLPSDRFSAERTGGSVSTLTIQRTQQEDSAVYLCASSSDWTGSTDTQYFGPGTRLTVL.

V usage is TRBV29-1 and J usage is TRBJ2-2; 11 bases line up with TRBD2. The length of the CDR3 is 13 residues. J was trimmed by 5 bases and V by 4 bases; bases with no gene match: 0. The germline V gene has CDR1 SQVTM and CDR2 ANQGSEA. DNA of the CDR3: TGCAGCGTTGTAGCGGGAGGGACCGGGGAGCTGTTTTTT. The encoded protein is CSVVAGGTGELFF.

The V call is TRBV28, the J call TRBJ2-1; D not resolved. Germline V lookup: CDR1 MDHEN, CDR2 SYDVKM. V lost 0 bases and J lost 5, with 8 bases in between. The length of the CDR3 is 14 residues. CDR3 DNA sequence: TGTGCCAGCAGTTTATGGGTGGCCAACAATGAGCAGTTCTTC. Protein sequence: CASSLWVANNEQFF.

The chain employs TRBV2 and TRBJ2-7; D may be TRBD2 (6 bases). Germline values: CDR1 SNHLY, CDR2 FYNNEI. This CDR3 is built from 14 residues. V lost 1 base and J lost 1, with 8 bases in between. The CDR3, as DNA: TGTGCCAGCAGTGAAGTGGGACTTTCCTACGAGCAGTACTTC. It translates to CASSEVGLSYEQYF.

The gene calls are TRBV9 and TRBJ2-5; D not certain. Germline CDR1 SGDLS, CDR2 YYNGEE. The CDR3 has 13 residues. Between the trimmed V and J ends, which lost 3 bases and 5 bases, there was a span of 11 bases. The CDR3 sequence: CASSAPRRETQYF. CDR3 nucleotides: TGTGCCAGCAGCGCCCCCCGGCGGGAGACCCAGTACTTC.

V usage is TRBV5-1 and J usage is TRBJ2-1; possibly TRBD2 for D (6 bases). Trimming shortened V by 4 bases and J by 0 bases, and 8 bases separated the two germline ends. This CDR3 contains 14 residues. CDR1 is SGHRS and CDR2 is YFSETQ in the germline V gene. CDR3 in amino acids: CASSGGYSYNEQFF. CDR3 coding DNA: TGCGCCAGCAGCGGAGGGTACTCCTACAATGAGCAGTTCTTC.

The chain employs TRBV6-7 and TRBJ2-7, with TRBD2 identical over 13 bases. TRBV6-7 is marked as an open reading frame, function uncertain. V lost 6 bases and J lost 1; bases outside the gene matches: 6. This CDR3 has 16 residues. This CDR3 reads CASSGLAGARSYEQYF. The DNA of the CDR3 is TGTGCCAGCAGCGGACTAGCGGGAGCAAGGTCCTACGAGCAGTACTTC.

The rearrangement joins TRBV9 to TRBJ1-5; D remains unclear. Germline loops: CDR1 SGDLS, CDR2 YYNGEE. Between the trimmed V and J ends, which lost 0 bases and 5 bases, there was a span of 9 bases. CDR3 length: 14 amino acids. In nucleotides, the CDR3 is TGTGCCAGCAGCGTAGTCGACGGAGATCAGCCCCAGCATTTT. The encoded protein is CASSVVDGDQPQHF.

This clone was detected once. The chain combines TRBV7-2 with TRBJ1-3; no clear D gene. V was pared by 1 base and J by 4 bases, with 20 bases between. The CDR3 is made up of 18 amino acids. Germline V gives CDR1 SGHTA, CDR2 FQGNSA. This CDR3 reads CASSLEKTKVGLGNTIYF. The CDR3 coding sequence is TGTGCCAGCAGCTTAGAAAAGACTAAGGTTGGGCTGGGAAACACCATATATTTT.

Here the CDR3 reads CASRRGTGELFF. CDR3 coding DNA: TGTGCCAGCAGAAGAGGCACCGGGGAGCTGTTTTTT. V and J are TRBV25-1 and TRBJ2-2; D call uncertain. V lost 6 bases, J lost 4 bases, and 6 bases lay in between. This CDR3 contains 12 residues. Germline V gene sequence: CDR1 MGHDK, CDR2 SYGVNS.

CDR3: CASSYGARTGANVLTF. CDR3 DNA sequence: TGTGCCAGCAGTTACGGGGCAAGGACTGGGGCCAACGTCCTGACTTTC. The chain couples TRBV6-6 to TRBJ2-6; D possibly corresponds to TRBD1 (5 bases). Germline loops: CDR1 MNHNY, CDR2 SVGAGI (reference sequence). With 2 bases removed from V and 2 bases from J, the gap between germline ends came to 10 bases. This CDR3 has 16 residues.

This rearrangement joins TRBV19 to TRBJ1-2; D unresolved. Trimming removed 1 base at V and 0 bases at J, with 3 bases between. CDR3 length: 13 residues. Germline-derived CDR1 and CDR2 are LNHDA and SQIVND (reference sequence). The CDR3 coding sequence is TGTGCCAGTAGTATAGTAACTAACTATGGCTACACCTTC. It codes for CASSIVTNYGYTF.

V gene TRBV27 combines with J gene TRBJ2-5, with D possibly TRBD1 on 5 matching bases. Germline V gene lookup returns CDR1 MNHEY and CDR2 SMNVEV (reference sequence). Trimming cost V 1 base and J 5 bases, with 11 bases left between them. CDR3 length: 14 residues. The CDR3 DNA sequence: TGTGCCAGCAGTTTATTGGGGCTAAGGGAGACCCAGTACTTC. Protein product: CASSLLGLRETQYF.

The J gene is TRBJ1-2, the V gene TRBV10-3, with 11 bases identical to TRBD1. Looked up from germline, CDR1 is ENHRY and CDR2 is SYGVKD. V lost 6 bases, J lost 3 bases, and 3 bases stayed unmatched. The CDR3 contains 14 residues. DNA for the CDR3: TGTGCCATCAGAAAGGGACAGGGGGACTATGGCTACACCTTC. Translation: CAIRKGQGDYGYTF.

This chain joins TRBV19 and TRBJ2-4; 8 bases are a match to TRBD2. Trimming took 6 bases from V and 2 from J; bases not matched to a gene: 6. CDR1 and CDR2 from the germline V gene are LNHDA and SQIVND (reference sequence). This CDR3 is built from 15 residues. This CDR3 reads CASSPQRGPKNIQYF. The CDR3, as DNA: TGTGCCAGTAGCCCCCAGCGGGGGCCCAAAAACATTCAGTACTTC.

This chain links TRBV7-2 with TRBJ2-7; D gene unclear. Germline loops: CDR1 SGHTA, CDR2 FQGNSA. Trimming left V 5 bases short and J 2 bases short, with 10 bases between. The CDR3 is made up of 13 amino acids. CDR3 nucleotides: TGTGCCAGCAGCCCTAGTACCACCTACGAGCAGTACTTC. Encoded protein: CASSPSTTYEQYF.